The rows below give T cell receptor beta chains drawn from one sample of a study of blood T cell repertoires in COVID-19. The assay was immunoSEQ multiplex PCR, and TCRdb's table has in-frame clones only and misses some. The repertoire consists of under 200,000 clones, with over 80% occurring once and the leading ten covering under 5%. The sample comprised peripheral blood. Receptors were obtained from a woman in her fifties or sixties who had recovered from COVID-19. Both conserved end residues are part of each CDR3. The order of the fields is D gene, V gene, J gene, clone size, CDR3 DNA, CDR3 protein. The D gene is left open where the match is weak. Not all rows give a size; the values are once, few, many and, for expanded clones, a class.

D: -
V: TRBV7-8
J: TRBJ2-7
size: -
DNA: TGTGCCAGCAGTAGGGCCGGGGGTAGCGAGCAGTACTTC
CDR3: CASSRAGGSEQYF

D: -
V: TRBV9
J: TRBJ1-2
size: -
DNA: TGTGCCAGGACGGGGACACTGTATGGCTACACCTTC
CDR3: CARTGTLYGYTF

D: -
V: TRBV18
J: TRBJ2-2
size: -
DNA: TGTGCCAGCTCACCACCCGGACTGGCGAACACCGGGGAGCTGTTTTTT
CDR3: CASSPPGLANTGELFF

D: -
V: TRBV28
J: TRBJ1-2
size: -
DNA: TGTGCCAGCCGGCAGGCGCTTTATGGCTACACCTTC
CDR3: CASRQALYGYTF

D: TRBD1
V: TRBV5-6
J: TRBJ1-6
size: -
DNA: TGTGCCAGCAGCTTGTGGGACAGGGGTTCCCTCCACTTT
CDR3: CASSLWDRGSLHF

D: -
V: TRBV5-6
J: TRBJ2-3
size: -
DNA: TGTGCCAGCAGCTTGGGCAACAGGGTGGGCACAGATACGCAGTATTTT
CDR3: CASSLGNRVGTDTQYF

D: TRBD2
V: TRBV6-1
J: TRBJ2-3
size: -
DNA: TGTGCCAGCAGTGAAAAAGCGGGGGCCACCCTAAATACAGATACGCAGTATTTT
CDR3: CASSEKAGATLNTDTQYF

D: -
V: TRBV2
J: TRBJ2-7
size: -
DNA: TGTGCCAGCAGTGAACAGTACTACGAGCAGTACTTC
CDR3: CASSEQYYEQYF

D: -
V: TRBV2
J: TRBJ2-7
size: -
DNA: TGTGCCAGCAGTGGGGTTGGGGGACTCGAGCAGTACTTC
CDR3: CASSGVGGLEQYF

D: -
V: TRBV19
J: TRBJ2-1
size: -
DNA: TGTGCCAGTAGTATACAGCGGTACAATGAGCAGTTCTTC
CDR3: CASSIQRYNEQFF

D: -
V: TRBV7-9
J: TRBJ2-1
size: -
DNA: TGTGCCAGCAGTCGTCCCGGGGGTACTGTAAATGAGCAGTTCTTC
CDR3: CASSRPGGTVNEQFF

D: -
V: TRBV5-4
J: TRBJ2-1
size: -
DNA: TGTGCCAGCAGCTTGGGTTCCACGGGAATAAACTACAATGAGCAGTTCTTC
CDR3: CASSLGSTGINYNEQFF

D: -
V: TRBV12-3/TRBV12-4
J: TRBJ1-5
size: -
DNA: TGTGCCAGCAGTTTACAGGGAGGGCAGCCCCAGCATTTT
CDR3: CASSLQGGQPQHF

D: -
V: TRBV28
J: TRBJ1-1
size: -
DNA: TGTGCCAGCAGTTACCGGGACACAGTGAACACTGAAGCTTTCTTT
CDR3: CASSYRDTVNTEAFF

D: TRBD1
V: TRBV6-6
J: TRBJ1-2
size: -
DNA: TGTGCCAGCAGCCTCGGACAGGGGAGCTCTTATGGCTACACCTTC
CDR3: CASSLGQGSSYGYTF

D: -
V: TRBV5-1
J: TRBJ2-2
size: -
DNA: TGCGCCAGCAGCTTGGACACGACAGCTTTTACCGGGGAGCTGTTTTTT
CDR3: CASSLDTTAFTGELFF

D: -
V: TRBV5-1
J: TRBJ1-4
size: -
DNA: TGCGCCAGCAGCTCCTCCGGGACACCGAATGAAAAACTGTTTTTT
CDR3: CASSSSGTPNEKLFF

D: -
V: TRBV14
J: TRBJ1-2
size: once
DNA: TGTGCCAGCAGCGCGGGACTCTATGGCTACACCTTC
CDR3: CASSAGLYGYTF

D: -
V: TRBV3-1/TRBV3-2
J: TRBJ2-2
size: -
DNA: TGTGCCAGCAGCCCTATGAACACCGGGGAGCTGTTTTTT
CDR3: CASSPMNTGELFF

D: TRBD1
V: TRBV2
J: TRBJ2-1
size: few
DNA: TGTGCCAGCAGTTTGGACAGGGGGGCTTCGTTTGAGCAGTTCTTC
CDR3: CASSLDRGASFEQFF

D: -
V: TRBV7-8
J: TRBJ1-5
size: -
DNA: TGTGCCAGCAGCTCCCGGGGGGGGGACAACAATCAGCCCCAGCATTTT
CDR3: CASSSRGGDNNQPQHF

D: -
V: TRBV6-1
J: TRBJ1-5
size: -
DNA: TGTGCCAGCAGTGACGCCGGGAAGCACAATCAGCCCCAGCATTTT
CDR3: CASSDAGKHNQPQHF

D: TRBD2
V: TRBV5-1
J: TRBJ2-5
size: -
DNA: TGCGCCAGCAGCACGACTAGCGGGGGCCCCATGGGGGAGACCCAGTACTTC
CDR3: CASSTTSGGPMGETQYF

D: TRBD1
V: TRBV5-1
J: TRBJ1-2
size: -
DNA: TGCGCCAGCAGCGTACAGGGGGAGACTAACTATGGCTACACCTTC
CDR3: CASSVQGETNYGYTF

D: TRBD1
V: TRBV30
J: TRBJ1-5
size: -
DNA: TGTGCCTGGACAGGGGGCGGCAATCAGCCCCAGCATTTT
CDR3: CAWTGGGNQPQHF

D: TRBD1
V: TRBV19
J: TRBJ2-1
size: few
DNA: TGTGCCAGCCGATTACAGGGGATGGGAGATGAGCAGTTCTTC
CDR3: CASRLQGMGDEQFF